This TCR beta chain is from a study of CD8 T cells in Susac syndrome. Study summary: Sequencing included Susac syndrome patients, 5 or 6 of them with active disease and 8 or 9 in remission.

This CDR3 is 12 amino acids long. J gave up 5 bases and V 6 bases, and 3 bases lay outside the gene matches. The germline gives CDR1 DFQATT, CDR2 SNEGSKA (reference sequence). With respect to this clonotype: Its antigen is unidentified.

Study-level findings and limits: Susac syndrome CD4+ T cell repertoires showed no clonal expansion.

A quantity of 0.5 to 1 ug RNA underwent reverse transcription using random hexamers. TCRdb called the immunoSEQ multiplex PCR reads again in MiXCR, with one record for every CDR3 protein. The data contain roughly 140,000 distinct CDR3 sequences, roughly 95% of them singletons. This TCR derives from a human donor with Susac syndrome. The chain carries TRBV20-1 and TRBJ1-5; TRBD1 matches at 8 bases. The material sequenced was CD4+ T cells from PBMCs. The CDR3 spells CSAMTGDQPQHF. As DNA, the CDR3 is TGCAGTGCCATGACAGGGGATCAGCCCCAGCATTTT.